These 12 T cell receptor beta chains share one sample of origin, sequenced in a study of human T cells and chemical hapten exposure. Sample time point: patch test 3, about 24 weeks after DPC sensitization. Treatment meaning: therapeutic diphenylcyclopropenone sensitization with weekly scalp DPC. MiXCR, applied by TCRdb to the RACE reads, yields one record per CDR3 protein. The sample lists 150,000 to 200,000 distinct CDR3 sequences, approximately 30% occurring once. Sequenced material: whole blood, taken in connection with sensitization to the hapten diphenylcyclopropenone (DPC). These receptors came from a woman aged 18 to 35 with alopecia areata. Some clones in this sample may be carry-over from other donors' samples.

DNA for the CDR3: TGTGCCAGCAGGCCCAGAGGGGGTGTCAATCAGCCCCAGCATTTT. Its protein is CASRPRGGVNQPQHF. The chain joins TRBV6-2 or TRBV6-3 to TRBJ1-5, with D possibly TRBD1 on 6 matching bases. The CDR3 is 15 residues long. Germline loops: CDR1 MNHEY, CDR2 SVGEGT. V lost 6 bases to trimming and J lost 3 bases, with 15 bases between them.

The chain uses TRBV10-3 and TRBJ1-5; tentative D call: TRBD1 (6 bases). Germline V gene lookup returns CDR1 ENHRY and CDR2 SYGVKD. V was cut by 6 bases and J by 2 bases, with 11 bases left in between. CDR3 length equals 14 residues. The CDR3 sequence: CAISGQWRNQPQHF. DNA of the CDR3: TGTGCCATCAGCGGACAGTGGCGCAATCAGCCCCAGCATTTT.

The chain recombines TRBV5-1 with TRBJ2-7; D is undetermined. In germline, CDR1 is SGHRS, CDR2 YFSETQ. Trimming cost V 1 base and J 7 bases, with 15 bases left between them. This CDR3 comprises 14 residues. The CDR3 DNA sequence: TGCGCCAGCAGCTTGCCTGACTCCTTGGGGGAGCAGTACTTC. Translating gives CASSLPDSLGEQYF.

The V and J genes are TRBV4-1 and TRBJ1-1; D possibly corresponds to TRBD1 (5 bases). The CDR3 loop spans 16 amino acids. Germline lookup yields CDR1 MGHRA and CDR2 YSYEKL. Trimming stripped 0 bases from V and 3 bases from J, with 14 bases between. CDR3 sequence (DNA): TGCGCCAGCAGCCAAGACGGGTCAGGGTTACACACTGAAGCTTTCTTT. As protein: CASSQDGSGLHTEAFF.

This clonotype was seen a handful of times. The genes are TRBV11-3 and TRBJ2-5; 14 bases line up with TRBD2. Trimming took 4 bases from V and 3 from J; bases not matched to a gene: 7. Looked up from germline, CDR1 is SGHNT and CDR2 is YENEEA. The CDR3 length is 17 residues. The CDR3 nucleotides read TGTGCCAGCAGCTCGGGACTAGCGGGGGAGAATAAAGAGACCCAGTACTTC. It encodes CASSSGLAGENKETQYF.

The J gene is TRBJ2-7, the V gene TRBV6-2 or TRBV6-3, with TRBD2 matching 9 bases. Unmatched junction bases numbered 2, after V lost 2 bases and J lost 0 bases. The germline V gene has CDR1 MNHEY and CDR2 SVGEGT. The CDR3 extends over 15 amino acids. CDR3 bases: TGTGCCAGCAGTTACAGCGGGGGGACCTCCTACGAGCAGTACTTC. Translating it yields CASSYSGGTSYEQYF.

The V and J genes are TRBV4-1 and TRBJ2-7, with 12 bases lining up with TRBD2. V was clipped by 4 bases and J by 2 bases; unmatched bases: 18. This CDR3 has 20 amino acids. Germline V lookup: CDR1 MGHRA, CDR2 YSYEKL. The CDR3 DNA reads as TGCGCCAGCAGCCGATTACCGCTAGCGGGGGGGCAGAAAGCTCCCTACGAGCAGTACTTC. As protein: CASSRLPLAGGQKAPYEQYF.

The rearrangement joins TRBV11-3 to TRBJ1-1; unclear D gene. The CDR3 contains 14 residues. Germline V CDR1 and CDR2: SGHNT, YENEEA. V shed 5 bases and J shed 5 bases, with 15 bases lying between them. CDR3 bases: TGTGCCAGCAGCATCAGCTCGTCCGGGACTGAAGCTTTCTTT. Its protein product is CASSISSSGTEAFF.

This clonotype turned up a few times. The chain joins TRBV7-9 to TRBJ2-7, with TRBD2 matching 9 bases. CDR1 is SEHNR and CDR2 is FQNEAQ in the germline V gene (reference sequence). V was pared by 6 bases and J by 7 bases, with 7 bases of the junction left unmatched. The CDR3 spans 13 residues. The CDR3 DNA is TGTGCCAGCAGTCGCGGGGGGGCCCATGAGCAGTACTTC. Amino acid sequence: CASSRGGAHEQYF.

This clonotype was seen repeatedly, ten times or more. CDR3 sequence (DNA): TGCGCCAGCAGCCAAGAACTAGCGGGAGGGCCCGATGAGCAGTTCTTC. Protein: CASSQELAGGPDEQFF. The V call is TRBV4-3, the J call TRBJ2-1; 13 bases are a match to TRBD2. The CDR3 runs to 16 residues. After removal of 0 bases from V and 8 bases from J, the junction contained 4 bases not matched to a gene. Germline CDR1 is LGHNA and CDR2 is YSLEER.

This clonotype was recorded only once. The CDR3 bases are TGCAGTGCTTCTACTTTTGGGACCTGGGATGAAAAACTGTTTTTT. It yields the protein CSASTFGTWDEKLFF. The chain carries TRBV20-1 and TRBJ1-4, with D possibly TRBD1 on 5 matching bases. V lost 5 bases to trimming and J lost 6 bases, with 19 bases between them. CDR1 and CDR2 from the germline V gene are DFQATT and SNEGSKA (reference sequence). The CDR3 runs 15 residues.

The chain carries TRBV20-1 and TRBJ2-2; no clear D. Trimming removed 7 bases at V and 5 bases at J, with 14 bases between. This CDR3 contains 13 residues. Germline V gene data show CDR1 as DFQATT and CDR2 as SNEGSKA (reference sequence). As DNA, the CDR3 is TGCAGTGTATTTGGCCCCGGGACCGGGGAGCTGTTTTTT. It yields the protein CSVFGPGTGELFF.